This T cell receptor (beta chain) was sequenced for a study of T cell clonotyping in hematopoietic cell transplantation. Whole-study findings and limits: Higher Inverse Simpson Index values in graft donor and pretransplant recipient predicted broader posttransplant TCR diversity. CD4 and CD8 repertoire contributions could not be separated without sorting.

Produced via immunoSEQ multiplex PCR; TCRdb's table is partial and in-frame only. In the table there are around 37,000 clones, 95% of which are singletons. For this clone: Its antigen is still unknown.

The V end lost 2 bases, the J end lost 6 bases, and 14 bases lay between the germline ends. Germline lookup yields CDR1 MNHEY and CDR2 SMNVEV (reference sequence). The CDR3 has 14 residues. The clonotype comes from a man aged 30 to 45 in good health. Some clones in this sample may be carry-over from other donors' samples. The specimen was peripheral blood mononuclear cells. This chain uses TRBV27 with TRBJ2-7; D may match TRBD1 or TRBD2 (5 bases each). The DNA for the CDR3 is TGTGCCAGCAGTTTAAATTTCCGAGGGGTCGAGCAGTACTTC. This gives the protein CASSLNFRGVEQYF.